The 20 T cell receptor beta chains below were found in one sample sequenced in a study of shared clonotypes between healthy human individuals. TCRdb's copy holds only in-frame clones and misses some; the assay was immunoSEQ multiplex PCR. The sample includes millions of clones, roughly 94% of them seen just once. Sequencing input: naive CD4+ T cells sorted from blood. Stated subset: CD45RA+ positively selected. These receptors were collected from a young man in good health.

This clone was picked up one time. This rearrangement joins TRBV7-9 to TRBJ2-1, with D unresolved. V lost 0 bases, J lost 5 bases, and 8 bases lay in between. The CDR3 extends over 14 amino acids. Germline CDR1 and CDR2: SEHNR and FQNEAQ (reference sequence). CDR3 nucleotides: TGTGCCAGCAGCTTAGCCGGAATAAACAATGAGCAGTTCTTC. It specifies CASSLAGINNEQFF.

This rearrangement joins TRBV5-4 to TRBJ1-6; 9 bases match TRBD1. The germline gives CDR1 SGHNT, CDR2 YYREEE (reference sequence). The CDR3 consists of 15 residues. The ends lost 0 bases at V and 12 bases at J; junction bases unmatched: 7. The CDR3: CASSLAPGQGGPLHF. The CDR3 nucleotides read TGTGCCAGCAGCTTGGCCCCGGGACAGGGTGGACCCCTCCACTTT.

V usage is TRBV27 and J usage is TRBJ2-5, with D tentatively TRBD1 (6 bases). This CDR3 contains 14 residues. Germline loops: CDR1 MNHEY, CDR2 SMNVEV (reference sequence). V lost 2 bases and J lost 3, with 10 bases in between. CDR3 in amino acids: CASSLMDSKETQYF. The DNA of the CDR3 is TGTGCCAGCAGTTTAATGGACAGTAAAGAGACCCAGTACTTC.

This chain uses TRBV10-3 with TRBJ2-1; D gene uncertain. V lost 0 bases and J lost 7, with 13 bases in between. Germline CDR1 reads ENHRY; CDR2 reads SYGVKD. The CDR3 length is 15 residues. DNA of the CDR3: TGTGCCATCAGTGAGTCGACCATTAGGATGAATGAGCAGTTCTTC. Its translation is CAISESTIRMNEQFF.

The genes are TRBV9 and TRBJ1-4; D ambiguous. Germline values: CDR1 SGDLS, CDR2 YYNGEE. Trimming cost V 4 bases and J 2 bases, with 12 bases left between them. The CDR3 runs 15 residues. CDR3 in amino acids: CASSPDLGTNEKLFF. CDR3 sequence (DNA): TGTGCCAGCAGCCCCGATTTGGGGACTAATGAAAAACTGTTTTTT. Drawing the rest from reference TRBV9 and TRBJ1-4, the complete variable domain is DSGVTQTPKHLITATGQRVTLRCSPRSGDLSVYWYQQSLDQGLQFLIQYYNGEERAKGNILERFSAQQFPDLHSELNLSSLELGDSALYFCASSPDLGTNEKLFFGSGTQLSVL.

This clone was recorded only once. This chain uses TRBV5-1 with TRBJ1-4; D remains unclear. Looked up from germline, CDR1 is SGHRS and CDR2 is YFSETQ. V was trimmed by 0 bases and J by 1 base, leaving 4 bases between them. This CDR3 is built from 14 residues. This CDR3 reads CASSLDVTNEKLFF. The CDR3 DNA reads TGCGCCAGCAGCTTGGACGTAACTAATGAAAAACTGTTTTTT. Full variable domain (missing parts from reference TRBV5-1 and TRBJ1-4): KAGVTQTPRYLIKTRGQQVTLSCSPISGHRSVSWYQQTPGQGLQFLFEYFSETQRNKGNFPGRFSGRQFSNSRSEMNVSTLELGDSALYLCASSLDVTNEKLFFGSGTQLSVL.

V and J are TRBV5-1 and TRBJ1-2, with a possible D match to TRBD1 (6 bases). This CDR3 region has 13 residues. The ends were cut back, 1 base at V and 6 bases at J, with 10 bases in the middle. CDR1 and CDR2 from the germline V gene are SGHRS and YFSETQ. The DNA of the CDR3 is TGCGCCAGCAGCTTGTACAGGGCTAATGGCTACACCTTC. This translates into CASSLYRANGYTF.

The chain employs TRBV20-1 and TRBJ2-5; 7 bases fit TRBD1. Germline V gene sequence: CDR1 DFQATT, CDR2 SNEGSKA (reference sequence). The CDR3 covers 11 residues. The CDR3: CSYRGQETQYF. For the CDR3, the DNA is TGCAGCTACAGGGGACAAGAGACCCAGTACTTC.

The V gene is TRBV5-1, the J gene TRBJ1-4, with D possibly TRBD1 on 5 matching bases. This CDR3 is 14 amino acids long. V lost 0 bases and J lost 7, with 10 bases in between. Germline V gene lookup returns CDR1 SGHRS and CDR2 YFSETQ. DNA of the CDR3: TGCGCCAGCAGCTTGGGGGAGCAGGGTGAAAAACTGTTTTTT. Protein sequence: CASSLGEQGEKLFF.

In regard to this clone: The same CDR3 arises from other DNA sequences in this sample as well. The rearrangement uses TRBV11-3 and TRBJ2-3, with D uncertain. The V end was cut by 1 base, the J end by 0 bases, with 8 bases between. Germline CDR1 reads SGHNT; CDR2 reads YENEEA. The length of the CDR3 is 15 residues. Here the CDR3 reads CASSLGGGSTDTQYF. The CDR3, as DNA: TGTGCCAGCAGCTTAGGCGGCGGTAGCACAGATACGCAGTATTTT.

The chain has TRBV29-1 and TRBJ2-1, with 8 nucleotides matching TRBD2. With V trimmed by 7 bases and J by 1 base, 6 bases remained unmatched. The CDR3 is made up of 14 amino acids. The germline V gene has CDR1 SQVTM and CDR2 ANQGSEA. The CDR3 nucleotides are TGCAGCGCACGCGGGGGGCTATCCTACAATGAGCAGTTCTTC. Translation gives CSARGGLSYNEQFF.

This chain links TRBV19 with TRBJ1-3, with D possibly being TRBD1 (5 bases). The CDR3 spans 15 residues. The germline V gene encodes CDR1 LNHDA and CDR2 SQIVND (reference sequence). Trimming shortened V by 5 bases and J by 2 bases, and 13 bases separated the two germline ends. CDR3 sequence (DNA): TGTGCCAGTAGTTTCGGGGACCGAACTGGAAACACCATATATTTT. Amino acid sequence: CASSFGDRTGNTIYF.

The chain employs TRBV7-9 and TRBJ1-2; 9 bases match TRBD1. This CDR3 is 16 amino acids long. Trimming removed 0 bases from V and 5 bases from J; junction bases left unmatched: 7. Germline-derived CDR1 and CDR2 are SEHNR and FQNEAQ (reference sequence). The CDR3 sequence: CASSLALGQGGYGYTF. The CDR3 coding sequence is TGTGCCAGCAGCTTAGCGTTGGGACAGGGTGGATATGGCTACACCTTC.

This sequence joins TRBV5-1 and TRBJ2-7, with 14 nucleotides matching TRBD2. The ends lost 0 bases at V and 6 bases at J; junction bases unmatched: 2. Germline-derived CDR1 and CDR2 are SGHRS and YFSETQ. This CDR3 has 15 amino acids. CDR3 nucleotides: TGCGCCAGCAGCTTGGGGACTAGCGGGGGGACCGAGCAGTACTTC. Encoded protein: CASSLGTSGGTEQYF.

The chain uses TRBV5-5 and TRBJ2-5; 12 bases are shared with TRBD2. Trimming cost V 4 bases and J 2 bases; bases outside gene matches: 9. CDR1 is SGHKS, CDR2 YYEKEE, per germline (reference sequence). The CDR3 extends over 17 amino acids. The CDR3 nucleotides are TGTGCCAGCAGCCTCGGACTAGCGGGAATAAGACAAGAGACCCAGTACTTC. This codes for CASSLGLAGIRQETQYF.

The J gene is TRBJ2-7, the V gene TRBV5-1, with 7 bases that match TRBD2. This CDR3 is built from 14 residues. J was trimmed by 4 bases and V by 4 bases; bases with no gene match: 8. Germline CDR1 and CDR2: SGHRS and YFSETQ. This chain's CDR3 is CASSHTSEGYEQYF. The CDR3 DNA is TGCGCCAGCAGCCATACTAGCGAAGGGTACGAGCAGTACTTC.

This clone has just one count. V is TRBV5-4 and J is TRBJ1-6; D might be TRBD1 (6 bases). Germline CDR1 is SGHNT and CDR2 is YYREEE (reference sequence). V dropped 8 bases and J dropped 5 bases, with 11 bases sitting between them. This CDR3 contains 13 residues. DNA of the CDR3: TGTGCCAGTCACGGACAGAATAATTCACCCCTCCACTTT. Its translation: CASHGQNNSPLHF.

This sequence joins TRBV5-4 and TRBJ2-5; perhaps TRBD2 as D (5 bases). The V and J ends lost 0 bases and 0 bases respectively, with 9 bases between them. The CDR3 consists of 15 residues. Germline values: CDR1 SGHNT, CDR2 YYREEE (reference sequence). CDR3 loop: CASSLGAGYQETQYF. The CDR3 DNA sequence: TGTGCCAGCAGCTTGGGGGCGGGTTACCAAGAGACCCAGTACTTC.

The chain has TRBV7-2 and TRBJ2-1; TRBD2 matches at 12 bases. V lost 5 bases, J lost 7 bases, and 6 bases stayed unmatched. Germline V CDR1 and CDR2: SGHTA, FQGNSA. The CDR3 covers 15 residues. The CDR3 sequence is CASSRWTSGANEQFF. Here the CDR3 DNA reads TGTGCCAGCAGCCGATGGACTAGCGGGGCGAATGAGCAGTTCTTC.

V is TRBV18 and J is TRBJ1-1; D may be TRBD1 (5 bases). The V gene lost 1 base and the J gene lost 4 bases, with 10 bases spanning the gap. Per the germline V gene, CDR1 is KGHSH and CDR2 is LQKENI. The CDR3 runs to 14 residues. DNA for the CDR3: TGTGCCAGCTCACCACAGGGGTTGATCACTGAAGCTTTCTTT. As protein: CASSPQGLITEAFF.